This TCR beta chain was obtained from a study of cytomegalovirus exposure and HLA in healthy donors. Healthy bone marrow donors made up the donor group. The study ran its PCR with 60 Vbeta and 13 Jbeta primers. Data came from immunoSEQ multiplex PCR; TCRdb stores just in-frame clones and leaves some out. Among around 180,000 clones listed, about 87% were seen once. A word on this clone: Antigen specificity is unknown.

Germline V gene lookup returns CDR1 MNHNY and CDR2 SVGAGI (reference sequence). This CDR3 spans 15 amino acids. The ends were cut back, 0 bases at V and 5 bases at J, with 13 bases in the middle. Study-wide points: Accounts indicate the classifier identified cytomegalovirus status with strong specificity and sensitivity. In an earlier analysis, most TCR beta V segments were productive about 87% or about 30% of the time.

Material: PBMCs. This receptor was obtained from a woman aged 18-30 years in good health and CMV-seronegative. This chain links TRBV6-6 with TRBJ1-2, with D tentatively TRBD1 (5 bases). The CDR3 DNA follows: TGTGCCAGCAGTTACTCGAGAAACGGGGGGTATGGCTACACCTTC. It is translated as CASSYSRNGGYGYTF.